Presented here are 23 T cell receptor beta chains from one specimen sequenced in a study of T cell responses to AZD1222 COVID-19 vaccine (dated by TCRdb to the early 2020s). Taken with the paper, the label for time point translates to: baseline before first vaccination. Libraries were constructed by the immunoSEQ multiplex PCR assay. In its TCRdb copy, this immuneACCESS table keeps in-frame sequences only and misses some clones. Where compared with another copy, unresolved V genes explain less than half of these, and the others have no known cause. In all, the sample holds 130,000 or so clones, and about 90% of those were seen once. The ten largest account for approximately 5.1% of the sample. The sample was peripheral blood, taken on day 0 of AZD1222 vaccination. These receptors were obtained from an adult in good health.

This clone appeared a single time. J is TRBJ2-2 and V is TRBV3-1 (or the pseudogene TRBV3-2); 9 nucleotides match TRBD2. The J segment lost 8 bases and the V segment lost 5 bases, leaving 9 bases of the junction unmatched. This CDR3 is 15 amino acids long. The germline V gene has CDR1 LGHDT and CDR2 YNNKEL (reference sequence). CDR3 loop: CASSGPSGDPGELFF. The CDR3 DNA reads as TGTGCCAGCAGCGGCCCTAGCGGGGACCCGGGGGAGCTGTTTTTT.

The V call is TRBV5-1, the J call TRBJ1-2, with 8 bases identical to TRBD1. The CDR3 has 13 amino acids. Unmatched junction bases numbered 8, after V lost 5 bases and J lost 8 bases. CDR1 is SGHRS and CDR2 is YFSETQ in the germline V gene. CDR3 sequence reads: CASRPGTGDGYTF. CDR3 DNA: TGCGCCAGCAGACCCGGGACAGGAGACGGCTACACCTTC.

The chain uses TRBV12-3 or TRBV12-4 and TRBJ1-5, with D possibly being TRBD1 (6 bases). The CDR3 runs 13 residues. Deletions cut 5 bases from V and 5 bases from J, with 10 bases between. The DNA of the CDR3 is TGTGCCAGCAGTGGCAGGGGTGATCAGCCCCAGCATTTT. Its protein is CASSGRGDQPQHF.

A single count supports this clone. The chain recombines TRBV28 with TRBJ1-6; unclear D gene. Trimming cost V 1 base and J 10 bases, with 8 bases left between them. Germline CDR1 MDHEN, CDR2 SYDVKM. The CDR3 runs to 13 residues. CDR3 in amino acids: CASSLLSQSPLHF. The CDR3 region has the DNA TGTGCCAGCAGTTTATTGAGCCAATCACCCCTCCACTTT.

The chain is built from TRBV30 and TRBJ2-2; possible D gene TRBD2, 6 bases. V was clipped by 4 bases and J by 0 bases, with 9 bases between them. The CDR3 length is 14 residues. Per the germline V gene, CDR1 is GTSNPN and CDR2 is SVGIG (reference sequence). The chain's CDR3 is CAWTGGPNTGELFF. The CDR3 nucleotides are TGTGCCTGGACCGGGGGACCGAACACCGGGGAGCTGTTTTTT. Using reference TRBV30 and TRBJ2-2 for the parts outside the CDR3, the full variable domain is SQTIHQWPATLVQPVGSPLSLECTVEGTSNPNLYWYRQAAGRGLQLLFYSVGIGQISSEVPQNLSASRPQDRQFILSSKKLLLSDSGFYLCAWTGGPNTGELFFGEGSRLTVL.

The gene calls are TRBV27 and TRBJ1-2; 7 bases match TRBD1. The CDR3 spans 13 residues. CDR1 is MNHEY, CDR2 SMNVEV, per germline (reference sequence). V shed 6 bases and J 7 bases; nucleotides not matched to a gene: 8. CDR3 region: CASSSNRGGGYTF. Written as DNA, the CDR3 is TGTGCCAGCAGCTCGAACAGGGGTGGTGGCTACACCTTC.

The rearrangement links TRBV9 to TRBJ2-1; TRBD2 agrees at 9 bases. CDR3 length: 16 amino acids. V gave up 0 bases and J gave up 4 bases; unmatched junction bases: 5. Germline V CDR1 and CDR2: SGDLS, YYNGEE. CDR3 nucleotides: TGTGCCAGCAGCGTAGGAAGACTAGCGGTATACAATGAGCAGTTCTTC. It specifies CASSVGRLAVYNEQFF.

This sequence joins TRBV30 and TRBJ2-7, with D unresolved. CDR1 and CDR2 (germline): GTSNPN, SVGIG (reference sequence). The CDR3 runs to 14 residues. Trimming took off 0 bases at V and 0 bases at J, with 9 bases between the two ends. The CDR3 nucleotides read TGTGCCTGGAGTGTAATGGGAACCTCCTACGAGCAGTACTTC. This sequence encodes CAWSVMGTSYEQYF.

This chain links TRBV9 with TRBJ1-6; 7 bases line up with TRBD1. CDR1 is SGDLS and CDR2 is YYNGEE in the germline V gene. The CDR3 extends over 15 amino acids. The V gene end was trimmed by 2 bases and the J gene end by 5 bases; junction bases not matched to a gene: 4. The CDR3: CASSVTGLDNSPLHF. CDR3 bases: TGTGCCAGCAGCGTGACAGGGTTAGATAATTCACCCCTCCACTTT.

This chain connects TRBV29-1 to TRBJ2-7; no clear D. From germline, CDR1 is SQVTM and CDR2 ANQGSEA. The CDR3 consists of 11 residues. Trimming removed 4 bases at V and 3 bases at J, with 7 bases between. The CDR3 is CSVVLSYEQYF. As DNA, the CDR3 is TGCAGCGTTGTTCTAAGCTACGAGCAGTACTTC.

This clone was seen once. The rearrangement links TRBV3-1 (or the pseudogene TRBV3-2) to TRBJ1-2, with D hard to call. V shed 4 bases and J shed 2 bases, with 11 bases lying between them. The CDR3 is made up of 14 amino acids. The germline V gene encodes CDR1 LGHDT and CDR2 YNNKEL (reference sequence). CDR3 region: CASSPLRFNYGYTF. The CDR3 nucleotides read TGTGCCAGCAGCCCCCTTAGGTTCAACTATGGCTACACCTTC.

The CDR3 reads CASGLPPSDRAGEQYF. CDR3 nucleotides: TGTGCTAGTGGTTTGCCCCCTTCGGACAGGGCGGGCGAGCAGTACTTC. The chain recombines TRBV12-5 with TRBJ2-7, with 8 bases that match TRBD1. V was clipped by 2 bases and J by 6 bases; unmatched bases: 12. Germline CDR1 reads LGHNT; CDR2 reads FRNRAP. This CDR3 spans 16 amino acids.

This chain's CDR3 is CASRTGTENTEAFF. For the CDR3, the DNA is TGTGCCAGCCGGACCGGGACAGAGAACACTGAAGCTTTCTTT. V is TRBV5-4 and J is TRBJ1-1, with 7 bases fitting TRBD1. V lost 7 bases to trimming and J lost 1 base; unmatched junction nucleotides: 7. The CDR3 contains 14 residues. CDR1 and CDR2 from the germline V gene are SGHNT and YYREEE (reference sequence).

The CDR3 spells CASSPGQGAYYGYTF. In nucleotides, the CDR3 is TGTGCCAGCAGTCCGGGACAGGGGGCTTACTATGGCTACACCTTC. The chain links TRBV6-4 to TRBJ1-2, with TRBD1 matching 12 bases. The CDR3 consists of 15 residues. Trimming removed 5 bases from V and 3 bases from J; junction bases left unmatched: 4. The germline CDR1 and CDR2 sequences are MRHNA and SNTAGT.

CDR3 DNA: TGTGCCAGCAGTACGGGTACCTCCCGTGGCTACACCTTC. Amino acid sequence: CASSTGTSRGYTF. The rearrangement links TRBV12-3 or TRBV12-4 to TRBJ1-2; the D is unclear. V lost 5 bases, J lost 7 bases, and 14 bases lay in between. This CDR3 contains 13 residues.

The chain employs TRBV12-3 or TRBV12-4 and TRBJ1-2; D is uncertain. V was clipped by 5 bases and J by 6 bases, with 13 bases between them. This CDR3 has 13 residues. CDR3 bases: TGTGCCAGCAGTCCAAGGCGGGGAGATGGCTACACCTTC. Protein sequence: CASSPRRGDGYTF.

The chain links TRBV19 to TRBJ1-5; D gene unclear. The CDR3 extends over 15 amino acids. CDR1 is LNHDA, CDR2 SQIVND, per germline (reference sequence). V lost 1 base and J lost 11, with 18 bases in between. CDR3 protein: CASSIGVGTQFAQHF. The CDR3 nucleotides read TGTGCCAGTAGTATAGGAGTAGGCACTCAATTCGCCCAGCATTTT.

This chain uses TRBV29-1 with TRBJ2-1, with unresolved D. With 4 bases removed from V and 8 bases from J, the gap between germline ends came to 9 bases. CDR1 is SQVTM and CDR2 is ANQGSEA in the germline V gene. The CDR3 loop spans 11 amino acids. This CDR3 reads CSVVRVDEQFF. In DNA, the CDR3 is TGCAGCGTTGTTAGGGTCGATGAGCAGTTCTTC.

This clone appeared a single time. The rearrangement links TRBV2 to TRBJ1-4; no definite D call. CDR3 length equals 14 residues. The V gene lost 4 bases and the J gene lost 0 bases, with 6 bases spanning the gap. Germline V lookup: CDR1 SNHLY, CDR2 FYNNEI. CDR3 DNA: TGTGCCAGCAGTGTCTATGCAACTAATGAAAAACTGTTTTTT. This encodes CASSVYATNEKLFF.

The chain joins TRBV19 to TRBJ2-7; D is unclear. This CDR3 contains 12 residues. The V and J ends lost 5 bases and 6 bases respectively, with 11 bases between them. The germline CDR1 and CDR2 sequences are LNHDA and SQIVND (reference sequence). This chain's CDR3 is CASSFRKGEQYF. The CDR3 DNA is TGTGCCAGTAGTTTCCGCAAGGGCGAGCAGTACTTC.

The chain recombines TRBV7-8 with TRBJ1-1; 9 bases fit TRBD1. Germline assignment: CDR1 SGHVS and CDR2 FQNEAQ. V lost 6 bases, J lost 0 bases, and 8 bases stayed unmatched. The CDR3 has 16 amino acids. This CDR3 reads CASRRLQGAMNTEAFF. CDR3 nucleotide sequence: TGTGCCAGCAGGCGCTTACAGGGGGCGATGAACACTGAAGCTTTCTTT.

This sequence joins TRBV11-2 and TRBJ2-7; D is ambiguous. The V end lost 6 bases, the J end lost 1 base, and 10 bases lay between the germline ends. CDR3 length: 13 amino acids. The germline V gene encodes CDR1 SGHAT and CDR2 FQNNGV. The CDR3 DNA sequence: TGTGCCAGCAGTTGGGCGGAATCCTACGAGCAGTACTTC. The encoded protein is CASSWAESYEQYF.

The V call is TRBV18, the J call TRBJ1-6; no clear D gene. Trimming took off 6 bases at V and 9 bases at J, with 12 bases between the two ends. The length of the CDR3 is 13 residues. Germline V gene sequence: CDR1 KGHSH, CDR2 LQKENI. The CDR3 DNA follows: TGTGCCAGCTCTCCTAGCGAGGGTTCACCCCTCCACTTT. It encodes CASSPSEGSPLHF.